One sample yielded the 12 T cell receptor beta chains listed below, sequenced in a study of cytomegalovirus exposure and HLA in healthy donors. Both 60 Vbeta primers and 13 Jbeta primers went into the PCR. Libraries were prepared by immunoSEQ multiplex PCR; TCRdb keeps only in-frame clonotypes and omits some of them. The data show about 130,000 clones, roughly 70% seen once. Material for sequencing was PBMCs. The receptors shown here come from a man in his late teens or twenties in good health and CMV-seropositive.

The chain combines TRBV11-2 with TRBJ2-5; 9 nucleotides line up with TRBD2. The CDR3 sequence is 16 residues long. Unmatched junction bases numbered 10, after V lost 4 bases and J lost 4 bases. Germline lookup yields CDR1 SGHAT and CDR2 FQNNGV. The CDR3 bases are TGTGCCAGCAGCTGGGGTCGACTAGCGGAAGGAGAGACCCAGTACTTC. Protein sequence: CASSWGRLAEGETQYF.

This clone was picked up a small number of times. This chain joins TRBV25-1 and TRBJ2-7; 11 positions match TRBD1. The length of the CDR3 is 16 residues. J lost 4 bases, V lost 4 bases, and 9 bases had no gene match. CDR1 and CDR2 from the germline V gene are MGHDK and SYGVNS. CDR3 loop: CASSGRDRGISYEQYF. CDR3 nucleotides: TGTGCCAGCAGTGGCCGGGACAGGGGGATATCTTACGAGCAGTACTTC.

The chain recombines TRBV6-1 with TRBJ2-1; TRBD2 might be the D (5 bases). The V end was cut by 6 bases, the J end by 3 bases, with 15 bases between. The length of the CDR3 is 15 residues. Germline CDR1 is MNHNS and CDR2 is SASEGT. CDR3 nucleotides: TGTGCCAGCAGGAGGGCGGGCCGCGTCTACAATGAGCAGTTCTTC. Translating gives CASRRAGRVYNEQFF.

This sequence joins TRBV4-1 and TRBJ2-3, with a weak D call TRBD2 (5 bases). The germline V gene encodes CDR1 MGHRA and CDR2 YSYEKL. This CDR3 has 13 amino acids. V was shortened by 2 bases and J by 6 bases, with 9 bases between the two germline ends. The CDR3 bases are TGCGCCAGCAGCCAACCGGGCGGGGATACGCAGTATTTT. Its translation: CASSQPGGDTQYF.

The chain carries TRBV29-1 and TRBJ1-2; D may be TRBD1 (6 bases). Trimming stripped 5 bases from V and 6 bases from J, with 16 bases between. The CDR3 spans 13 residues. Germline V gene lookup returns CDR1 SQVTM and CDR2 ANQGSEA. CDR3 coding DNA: TGCAGCGTTACTAGGCTGGGGGCGCATGGCTACACCTTC. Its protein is CSVTRLGAHGYTF.

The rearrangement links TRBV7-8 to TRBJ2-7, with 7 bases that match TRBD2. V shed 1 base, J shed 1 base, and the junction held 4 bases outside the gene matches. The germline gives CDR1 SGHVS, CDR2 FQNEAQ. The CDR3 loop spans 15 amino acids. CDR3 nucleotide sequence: TGTGCCAGCAGCTTAGGCGAAGCGGGATCCTACGAGCAGTACTTC. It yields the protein CASSLGEAGSYEQYF.

The CDR3 is CASSYSLAGSYEQYF. CDR3 DNA: TGTGCCAGCAGTTACTCGTTAGCGGGTTCCTACGAGCAGTACTTC. V and J are TRBV6-5 and TRBJ2-7; TRBD2 aligns across 7 bases. V shed 0 bases, J shed 1 base, and the junction held 3 bases outside the gene matches. CDR1 and CDR2 from the germline V gene are MNHEY and SVGAGI. CDR3 length equals 15 residues.

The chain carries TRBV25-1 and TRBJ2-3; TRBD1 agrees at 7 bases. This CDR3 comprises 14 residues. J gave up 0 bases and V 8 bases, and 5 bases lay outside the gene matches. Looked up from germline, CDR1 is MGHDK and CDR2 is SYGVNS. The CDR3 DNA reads TGTGCCAGCGGGGACAGATCTAGCACAGATACGCAGTATTTT. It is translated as CASGDRSSTDTQYF.

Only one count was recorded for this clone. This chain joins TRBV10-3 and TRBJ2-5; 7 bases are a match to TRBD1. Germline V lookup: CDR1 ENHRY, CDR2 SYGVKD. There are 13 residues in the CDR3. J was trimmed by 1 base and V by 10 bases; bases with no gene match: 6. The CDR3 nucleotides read TGTGCCAGCACAGGGGACCTCCAAGAGACCCAGTACTTC. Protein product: CASTGDLQETQYF.

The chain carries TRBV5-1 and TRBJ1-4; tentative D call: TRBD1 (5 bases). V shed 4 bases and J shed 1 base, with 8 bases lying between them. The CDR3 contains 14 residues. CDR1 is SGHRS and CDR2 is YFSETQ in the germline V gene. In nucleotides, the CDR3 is TGCGCCAGCAGCCACCAGGGAACTAATGAAAAACTGTTTTTT. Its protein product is CASSHQGTNEKLFF. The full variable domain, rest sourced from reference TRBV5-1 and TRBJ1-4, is KAGVTQTPRYLIKTRGQQVTLSCSPISGHRSVSWYQQTPGQGLQFLFEYFSETQRNKGNFPGRFSGRQFSNSRSEMNVSTLELGDSALYLCASSHQGTNEKLFFGSGTQLSVL.

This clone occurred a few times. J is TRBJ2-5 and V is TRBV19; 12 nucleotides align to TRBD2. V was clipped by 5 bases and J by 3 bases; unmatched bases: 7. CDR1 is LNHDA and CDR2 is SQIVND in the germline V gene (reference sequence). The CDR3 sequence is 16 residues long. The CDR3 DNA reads TGTGCCAGTAGTGTGACTAGCGGGAGTGTAAAAGAGACCCAGTACTTC. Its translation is CASSVTSGSVKETQYF.

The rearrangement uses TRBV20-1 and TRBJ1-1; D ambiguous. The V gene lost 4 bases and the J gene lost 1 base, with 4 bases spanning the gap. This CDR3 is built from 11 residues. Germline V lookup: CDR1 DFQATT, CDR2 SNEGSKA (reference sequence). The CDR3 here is CSATRNTEAFF. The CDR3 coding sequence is TGCAGTGCTACCAGGAACACTGAAGCTTTCTTT.